The 19 T cell receptor beta chains in this list originate from one sample, sequenced in a study of T cells in pancreatic ductal adenocarcinoma. The data were produced by immunoSEQ multiplex PCR, yet TCRdb's version contains in-frame clones alone and is incomplete. Of roughly 100,000 clones in the sample, roughly 96% are singletons; the top ten hold roughly 3.1%. Surgery without prior neoadjuvant therapy was the treatment of the selected pancreatic ductal adenocarcinoma patients. The specimen sequenced was PBMCs. All receptors come from a human donor with pancreatic ductal adenocarcinoma.

CDR3 in DNA: TGTGCCAGCAGTGTGACTCTAGCGGGATCCGGGAATGAGCAGTTCTTC. Protein sequence: CASSVTLAGSGNEQFF. The chain is built from TRBV6-1 and TRBJ2-1; 9 bases map to TRBD2. CDR3 length: 16 residues. Germline loops: CDR1 MNHNS, CDR2 SASEGT. After removal of 4 bases from V and 7 bases from J, the junction contained 11 bases not matched to a gene.

The V and J genes are TRBV9 and TRBJ2-2, with D possibly being TRBD2 (5 bases). This CDR3 region has 15 residues. V dropped 3 bases and J dropped 5 bases, with 14 bases sitting between them. Germline V gene sequence: CDR1 SGDLS, CDR2 YYNGEE. The CDR3 DNA sequence: TGTGCCAGCAGCGGCACCCTTGGGAGAACCGGGGAGCTGTTTTTT. Translation: CASSGTLGRTGELFF. Based on the CDR3 plus reference TRBV9 and TRBJ2-2, the full variable domain is DSGVTQTPKHLITATGQRVTLRCSPRSGDLSVYWYQQSLDQGLQFLIQYYNGEERAKGNILERFSAQQFPDLHSELNLSSLELGDSALYFCASSGTLGRTGELFFGEGSRLTVL.

This rearrangement joins TRBV30 to TRBJ2-7, with 7 bases fitting TRBD2. The CDR3 is 15 residues long. J gave up 6 bases and V 2 bases, and 13 bases lay outside the gene matches. Germline V lookup: CDR1 GTSNPN, CDR2 SVGIG (reference sequence). CDR3 in amino acids: CAWSTRESGNSEQYF. CDR3 DNA sequence: TGTGCCTGGAGTACCCGGGAAAGCGGGAATAGCGAGCAGTACTTC.

The chain joins TRBV6-1 to TRBJ1-5; D remains unclear. Trimming took off 2 bases at V and 0 bases at J, with 8 bases between the two ends. The CDR3 is made up of 15 amino acids. Germline-derived CDR1 and CDR2 are MNHNS and SASEGT. The DNA for the CDR3 is TGTGCCAGCAGTGAACTGGAGATTAGCAATCAGCCCCAGCATTTT. Translating gives CASSELEISNQPQHF.

V gene TRBV6-1 combines with J gene TRBJ1-5, with D unclear. V lost 6 bases and J 3 bases, leaving 12 bases between the germline ends. This CDR3 comprises 14 residues. CDR1 MNHNS and CDR2 SASEGT come from the germline V gene. The CDR3 DNA reads TGTGCCAGCAGGGAGGTGGGGAACAATCAGCCCCAGCATTTT. This codes for CASREVGNNQPQHF.

V usage is TRBV6-5 and J usage is TRBJ1-3, with D possibly matching TRBD1 (5 bases). V was clipped by 6 bases and J by 1 base, with 13 bases between them. This CDR3 comprises 15 residues. CDR1 and CDR2 (germline): MNHEY, SVGAGI. CDR3 DNA sequence: TGTGCCAGCAGGGCCCTCAGGGCGTCTGGAAACACCATATATTTT. This gives the protein CASRALRASGNTIYF.

J is TRBJ2-1 and V is TRBV18, with TRBD2 matching over 14 bases. The CDR3 is 18 amino acids. The ends lost 3 bases at V and 0 bases at J; junction bases unmatched: 4. The germline gives CDR1 KGHSH, CDR2 LQKENI. This CDR3 reads CASSPGTSGGSSYNEQFF. The CDR3 DNA reads as TGTGCCAGCTCACCTGGGACTAGCGGGGGAAGCTCCTACAATGAGCAGTTCTTC.

The V and J genes are TRBV5-1 and TRBJ2-3; tentatively, D is TRBD1 (5 bases). The ends were cut back, 2 bases at V and 2 bases at J, with 12 bases in the middle. The V gene's germline CDR1 is SGHRS and CDR2 YFSETQ. The CDR3 is made up of 15 amino acids. The CDR3 DNA reads TGCGCCAGCAGCTTAGACAGCGCGTCCACAGATACGCAGTATTTT. This sequence encodes CASSLDSASTDTQYF.

The V and J genes are TRBV28 and TRBJ1-5; D perhaps matches TRBD1 (5 bases). The CDR3 sequence is 16 residues long. Trimming removed 7 bases from V and 3 bases from J, with 19 bases in between. The germline gives CDR1 MDHEN, CDR2 SYDVKM. The chain's CDR3 is CASTSLQSGFNQPQHF. The CDR3, as DNA: TGTGCCAGCACCTCCCTTCAGTCAGGGTTCAATCAGCCCCAGCATTTT.

This chain joins TRBV7-8 and TRBJ2-7, with TRBD1 as a possible D gene (6 bases). The germline V and J ends were trimmed by 3 bases and 5 bases, with 17 bases remaining between them. CDR3 length: 15 amino acids. The V gene's germline CDR1 is SGHVS and CDR2 FQNEAQ. CDR3 nucleotide sequence: TGTGCCAGCAGCTTCTACGGGACACTTCCCCACGAGCAGTACTTC. Encoded protein: CASSFYGTLPHEQYF.

This chain's CDR3 is CASSVAVTGGYGYTF. In nucleotides, the CDR3 is TGTGCCAGCAGCGTAGCTGTGACAGGGGGTTATGGCTACACCTTC. This chain connects TRBV9 to TRBJ1-2; 9 nucleotides agree with TRBD1. V lost 0 bases, J lost 5 bases, and 5 bases stayed unmatched. The germline V gene has CDR1 SGDLS and CDR2 YYNGEE. The CDR3 covers 15 residues.

This clone was observed once. V usage is TRBV11-3 and J usage is TRBJ2-4; possibly TRBD1 for D (5 bases). Germline V CDR1 and CDR2: SGHNT, YENEEA. The CDR3 consists of 13 residues. V lost 2 bases to trimming and J lost 10 bases, with 12 bases between them. CDR3 nucleotides: TGTGCCAGCAGCTTATTCCAGGGAAGTATTCAGTACTTC. This encodes CASSLFQGSIQYF.

Worth noting for this clone: Other DNA sequences in the sample encode the same CDR3. The rearrangement joins TRBV6-5 to TRBJ2-7, with 7 positions matching TRBD1. Unmatched junction bases numbered 5, after V lost 4 bases and J lost 2 bases. The CDR3 runs 14 residues. The germline V gene encodes CDR1 MNHEY and CDR2 SVGAGI. For the CDR3, the DNA is TGTGCCAGCAGTTTTTTCCAGGGGGCCTACGAGCAGTACTTC. Translating gives CASSFFQGAYEQYF.

This sequence joins TRBV5-1 and TRBJ2-1, with 10 bases matching TRBD2. The V gene end was trimmed by 8 bases and the J gene end by 1 base; junction bases not matched to a gene: 3. Germline V gene data show CDR1 as SGHRS and CDR2 as YFSETQ. The CDR3 loop spans 14 amino acids. CDR3 loop: CASTSGTSYNEQFF. Here the CDR3 DNA reads TGCGCCAGTACTAGCGGGACGTCCTACAATGAGCAGTTCTTC.

CDR3 coding DNA: TGTGCCAGCAGTTTAATGGGGACTAGCTCCTACGAGCAGTACTTC. It yields the protein CASSLMGTSSYEQYF. The chain uses TRBV28 and TRBJ2-7, with TRBD2 matching over 8 bases. This CDR3 has 15 residues. Trimming took 2 bases from V and 0 from J; bases not matched to a gene: 3. Germline V gene sequence: CDR1 MDHEN, CDR2 SYDVKM.

The rearrangement links TRBV28 to TRBJ2-7; D is undetermined. Germline assignment: CDR1 MDHEN and CDR2 SYDVKM. V was shortened by 2 bases and J by 5 bases, with 10 bases between the two germline ends. CDR3 length: 13 residues. The CDR3: CASSLRTVDEQYF. In DNA form, the CDR3 reads TGTGCCAGCAGTTTAAGAACGGTGGACGAGCAGTACTTC.

V is TRBV18 and J is TRBJ2-4; tentative D call: TRBD2 (6 bases). The germline gives CDR1 KGHSH, CDR2 LQKENI. V shed 6 bases and J shed 1 base, with 22 bases lying between them. The CDR3 covers 18 residues. This CDR3 is CASSRTTPGGGAKNIQYF. Written as DNA, the CDR3 is TGTGCCAGCTCCCGCACCACCCCCGGGGGAGGCGCCAAAAACATTCAGTACTTC.

This chain connects TRBV27 to TRBJ2-3; TRBD2 is a possible D gene (6 bases). In germline, CDR1 is MNHEY, CDR2 SMNVEV (reference sequence). CDR3 size: 14 residues. Trimming stripped 3 bases from V and 3 bases from J, with 10 bases between. Here the CDR3 reads CASSLWGDTDTQYF. The CDR3 bases are TGTGCCAGCAGTTTGTGGGGGGATACAGATACGCAGTATTTT.

The chain employs TRBV5-4 and TRBJ2-7; 13 bases line up with TRBD2. The CDR3 spans 17 residues. Looked up from germline, CDR1 is SGHNT and CDR2 is YYREEE (reference sequence). J gave up 3 bases and V 0 bases, and 6 bases lay outside the gene matches. CDR3: CASSLGGLAGRYYEQYF. The CDR3 DNA reads as TGTGCCAGCAGCTTGGGGGGACTAGCGGGACGGTACTACGAGCAGTACTTC.